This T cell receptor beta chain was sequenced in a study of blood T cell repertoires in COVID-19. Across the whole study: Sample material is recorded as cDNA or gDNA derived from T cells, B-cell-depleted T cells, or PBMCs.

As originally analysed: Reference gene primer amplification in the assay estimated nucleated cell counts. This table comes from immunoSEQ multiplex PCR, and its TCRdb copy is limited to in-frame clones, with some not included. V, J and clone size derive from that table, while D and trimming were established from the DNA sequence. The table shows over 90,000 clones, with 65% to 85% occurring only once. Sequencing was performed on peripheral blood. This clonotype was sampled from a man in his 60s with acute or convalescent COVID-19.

This CDR3 reads CASSTAGGRSYEQYF. The CDR3 DNA reads as TGTGCCAGCAGTACGGCGGGTGGCAGAAGTTACGAGCAGTACTTC. The chain recombines TRBV28 with TRBJ2-7, with D perhaps TRBD2 (5 bases). Per germline, CDR1 MDHEN and CDR2 SYDVKM. This CDR3 has 15 amino acids. The germline V and J ends were trimmed by 5 bases and 4 bases, with 18 bases remaining between them.